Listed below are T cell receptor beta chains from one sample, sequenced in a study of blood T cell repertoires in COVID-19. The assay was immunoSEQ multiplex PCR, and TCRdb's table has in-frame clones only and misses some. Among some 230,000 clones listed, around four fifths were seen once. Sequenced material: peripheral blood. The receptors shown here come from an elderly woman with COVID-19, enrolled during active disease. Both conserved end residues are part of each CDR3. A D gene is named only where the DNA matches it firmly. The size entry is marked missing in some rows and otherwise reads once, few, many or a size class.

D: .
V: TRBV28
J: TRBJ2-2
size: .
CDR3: CASEHAGNTGELFF
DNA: TGTGCCAGCGAACATGCGGGGAACACCGGGGAGCTGTTTTTT

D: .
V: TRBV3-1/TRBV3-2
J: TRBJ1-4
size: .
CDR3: CASSSRQRTEKLFF
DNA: TGTGCCAGCAGCTCCCGACAACGTACTGAAAAACTGTTTTTT

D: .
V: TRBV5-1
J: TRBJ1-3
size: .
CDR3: CASSLGDLSGNTIYF
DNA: TGCGCCAGCAGCTTGGGAGATCTCTCTGGAAACACCATATATTTT

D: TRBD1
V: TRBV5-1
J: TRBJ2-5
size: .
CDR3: CASSPQGAETQYF
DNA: TGCGCCAGCAGCCCTCAGGGGGCGGAGACCCAGTACTTC

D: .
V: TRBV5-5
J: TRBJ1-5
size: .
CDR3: CASSLVGAYDPQHF
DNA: TGTGCCAGCAGCTTGGTGGGAGCCTATGATCCCCAGCATTTT

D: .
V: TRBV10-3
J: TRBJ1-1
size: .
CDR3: CAISEQKNTEAFF
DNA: TGTGCCATCAGTGAACAGAAGAACACTGAAGCTTTCTTT

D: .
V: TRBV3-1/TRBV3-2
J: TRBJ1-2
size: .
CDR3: CASSPRTSYGYTF
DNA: TGTGCCAGCAGCCCGCGCACGTCCTATGGCTACACCTTC

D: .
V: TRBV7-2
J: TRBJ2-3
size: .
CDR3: CASSSRGDTQYF
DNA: TGTGCCAGCAGCTCCAGGGGCGATACGCAGTATTTT

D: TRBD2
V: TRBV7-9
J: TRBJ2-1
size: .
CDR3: CASSFSGREDEQFF
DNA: TGTGCCAGCAGCTTCAGCGGGAGGGAGGATGAGCAGTTCTTC

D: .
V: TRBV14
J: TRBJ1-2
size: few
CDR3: CASSPTINYGYTF
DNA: TGTGCCAGCAGCCCGACAATTAACTATGGCTACACCTTC

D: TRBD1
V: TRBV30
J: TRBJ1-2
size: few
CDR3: CAWSGPGQGVWGYTF
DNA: TGTGCCTGGAGTGGGCCGGGACAGGGTGTATGGGGCTACACCTTC

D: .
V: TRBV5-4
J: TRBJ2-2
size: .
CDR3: CASSSGGTVNTGELFF
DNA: TGTGCCAGCAGCTCTGGGGGGACGGTGAACACCGGGGAGCTGTTTTTT

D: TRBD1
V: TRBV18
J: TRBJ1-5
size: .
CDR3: CASSPLGGLVNQPQHF
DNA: TGTGCCAGCTCACCATTAGGGGGCCTCGTTAATCAGCCCCAGCATTTT

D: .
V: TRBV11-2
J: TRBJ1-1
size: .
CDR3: CASSKSGANTEAFF
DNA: TGTGCCAGCAGCAAGTCAGGGGCGAACACTGAAGCTTTCTTT

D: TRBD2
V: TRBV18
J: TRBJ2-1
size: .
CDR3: CASSPSIAGGDNEQFF
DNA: TGTGCCAGCTCACCATCGATAGCGGGAGGGGACAATGAGCAGTTCTTC

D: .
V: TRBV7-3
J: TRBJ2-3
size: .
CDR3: CASSLTGGTDTQYF
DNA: TGTGCCAGCAGCTTAACCGGGGGCACAGATACGCAGTATTTT

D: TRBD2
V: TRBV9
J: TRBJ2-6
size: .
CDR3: CASSPGGSGANVLTF
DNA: TGTGCCAGCAGCCCCGGGGGGTCTGGGGCCAACGTCCTGACTTTC

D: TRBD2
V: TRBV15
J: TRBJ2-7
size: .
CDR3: CATSRLSGGRREQYF
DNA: TGTGCCACCAGCAGATTGTCCGGGGGGAGGCGGGAGCAGTACTTC

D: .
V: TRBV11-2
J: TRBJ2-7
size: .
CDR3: CASSLGPSLDEQYF
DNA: TGTGCCAGCAGCTTAGGTCCTAGTCTGGACGAGCAGTACTTC

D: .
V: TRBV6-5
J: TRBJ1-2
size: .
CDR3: CATRLDSNYGYTF
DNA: TGTGCCACCCGTTTGGACAGCAACTATGGCTACACCTTC

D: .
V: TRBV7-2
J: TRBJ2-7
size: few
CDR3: CASSLAGLSSYEQYF
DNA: TGTGCCAGCAGCTTAGCGGGACTCTCCTCCTACGAGCAGTACTTC

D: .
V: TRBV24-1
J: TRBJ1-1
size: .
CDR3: CATRGALGTDASAEAFF
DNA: TGTGCCACCAGGGGGGCCCTTGGGACGGACGCCAGCGCTGAAGCTTTCTTT

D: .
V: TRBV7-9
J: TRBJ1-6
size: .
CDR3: CASSFRLSSYNSPLHF
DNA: TGTGCCAGCAGCTTTCGCCTGAGCTCCTATAATTCACCCCTCCACTTT

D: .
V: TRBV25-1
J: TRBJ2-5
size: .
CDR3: CASSEWGRTQSRETQYF
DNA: TGTGCCAGCAGTGAATGGGGTAGGACACAATCTAGGGAGACCCAGTACTTC

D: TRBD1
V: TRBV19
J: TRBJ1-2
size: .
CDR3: CASSSGGQGAKGYTF
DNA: TGTGCCAGTAGTTCCGGGGGGCAGGGGGCGAAAGGCTACACCTTC

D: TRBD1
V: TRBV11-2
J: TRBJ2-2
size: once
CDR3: CASSLGTGVAGELFF
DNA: TGTGCCAGCAGCTTAGGGACAGGGGTCGCCGGGGAGCTGTTTTTT

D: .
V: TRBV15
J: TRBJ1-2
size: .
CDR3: CATSRSGKAGYGYTF
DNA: TGTGCCACCAGCAGGTCAGGGAAGGCAGGCTATGGCTACACCTTC

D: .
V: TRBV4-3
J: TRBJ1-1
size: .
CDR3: CASSQYRGGEAFF
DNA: TGCGCCAGCAGCCAGTACCGAGGGGGAGAAGCTTTCTTT

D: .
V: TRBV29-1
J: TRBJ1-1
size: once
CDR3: CSVERLKGENTEAFF
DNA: TGCAGCGTTGAAAGGTTGAAGGGGGAGAACACTGAAGCTTTCTTT

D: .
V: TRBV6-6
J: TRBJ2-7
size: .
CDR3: CASSFYTDYEQYF
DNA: TGTGCCAGCAGTTTTTACACCGATTACGAGCAGTACTTC

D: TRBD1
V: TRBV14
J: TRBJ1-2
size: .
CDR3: CASSPGQDYGYTF
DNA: TGTGCCAGCAGCCCAGGACAGGACTATGGCTACACCTTC

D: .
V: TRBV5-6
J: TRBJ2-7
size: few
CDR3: CASSFYEIDEQYF
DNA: TGTGCCAGCAGCTTCTATGAGATCGACGAGCAGTACTTC

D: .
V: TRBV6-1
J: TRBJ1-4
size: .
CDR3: CASSEAWRATNEKLFF
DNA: TGTGCCAGCAGTGAAGCGTGGCGGGCAACTAATGAAAAACTGTTTTTT